The source of this T cell receptor beta chain is a study of cytomegalovirus exposure and HLA in healthy donors. The PCR contained 60 Vbeta and 13 Jbeta primers. Measured with immunoSEQ multiplex PCR; TCRdb has only the in-frame clones, and not every one. The data contain 100,000 to 150,000 clones, about four fifths of them singletons. Overall study findings and caveats: Links to common viral pathogens appeared, in a later analysis, for several of the most significant clusters. Researchers catalogued under 200 TCR beta chains as cytomegalovirus-associated. A prior analysis recorded that most TCR beta V segments were productive about 90% or about 30% of the time. Later findings reportedly placed an Asian-associated ancestry cluster below the approximately 630-donor mean for N-insertions.

There are a few counts of this clone. Antigen specificity is unknown. Germline assignment: CDR1 MGHDK and CDR2 SYGVNS. The CDR3 totals 15 residues. V gave up 5 bases and J gave up 1 base; unmatched junction bases: 7. The chain employs TRBV25-1 and TRBJ2-7, with 8 positions matching TRBD2. Sequencing was done on a sample of PBMCs. The TCR sequence derives from a woman between 18 and 29 years old in good health and CMV-seronegative. The DNA for the CDR3 is TGTGCCAGCAGTCCTACTAGCGGAGGGTCCTACGAGCAGTACTTC. It encodes CASSPTSGGSYEQYF.